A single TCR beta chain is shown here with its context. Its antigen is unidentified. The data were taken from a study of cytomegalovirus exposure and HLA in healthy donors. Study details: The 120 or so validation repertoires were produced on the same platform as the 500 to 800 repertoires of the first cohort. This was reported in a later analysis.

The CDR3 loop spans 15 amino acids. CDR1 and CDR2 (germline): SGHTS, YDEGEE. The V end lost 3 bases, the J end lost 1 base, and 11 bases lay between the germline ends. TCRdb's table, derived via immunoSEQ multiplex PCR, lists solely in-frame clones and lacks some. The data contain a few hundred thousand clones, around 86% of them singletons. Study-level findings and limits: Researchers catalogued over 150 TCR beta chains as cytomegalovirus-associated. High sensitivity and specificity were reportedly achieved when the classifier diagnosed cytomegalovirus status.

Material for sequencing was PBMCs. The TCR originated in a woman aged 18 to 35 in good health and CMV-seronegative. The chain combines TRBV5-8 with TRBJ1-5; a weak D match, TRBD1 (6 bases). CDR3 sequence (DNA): TGTGCCAGCAGCTGGGGGCAGGCCAGCAATCAGCCCCAGCATTTT. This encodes CASSWGQASNQPQHF.